This T cell receptor beta chain stems from a study of cytomegalovirus exposure and HLA in healthy donors. Trimming pared 2 bases from V and 0 bases from J, leaving 9 bases between. Germline values: CDR1 MNHEY, CDR2 SMNVEV (reference sequence). The CDR3 runs to 15 residues. Sequencing used immunoSEQ multiplex PCR; TCRdb keeps in-frame clones, though not all of them. This table has 200,000 to 300,000 clones, roughly 87% appearing once. Input material: PBMCs. The rearrangement links TRBV27 to TRBJ2-3; no clear D. This clonotype originated in a man aged 18 to 30 in good health and CMV-seropositive. The CDR3 region is CASSLNRPSTDTQYF. The DNA of the CDR3 is TGTGCCAGCAGTTTAAACAGACCTAGCACAGATACGCAGTATTTT.